This T cell receptor (beta chain) was recovered during a study of cytomegalovirus exposure and HLA in healthy donors (dated by TCRdb to about 2017). About the investigation overall: According to a later analysis, one platform produced both the roughly 110 validation repertoires and the 670 or so repertoires of the first cohort. The study aimed to test whether signatures of past pathogen exposure could be identified by cataloging public T cell receptors. Along with the roughly 700-subject first cohort, a separate validation cohort of around 110 different subjects was used. To predict cytomegalovirus infection status, the study combined high-throughput TCR immunosequencing, statistical association of individual TCRs with disease status, and machine learning. Findings and caveats that apply to the study as a whole: A later analysis had no HLA typing for the validation cohort, so co-occurrence there was scored across all 130 or so repertoires. According to the authors, the approach could potentially be generalized to other disease states and immunological phenotypes. A few of the identified cytomegalovirus-associated TCR beta chains were confirmed in vitro to be specific for cytomegalovirus antigens. Of the cluster scores, about 94% were above 0 in a later analysis, which found that TCRs clustered in the first cohort also tended to co-occur in the roughly 130 validation repertoires. Across donors, most TCR sequences were observed very rarely, whereas some public TCRs were present in many individuals. The classifier was reported to diagnose cytomegalovirus status with high specificity and sensitivity in both the original and validation cohorts. In the study, 150 to 200 TCR beta chains were listed as associated with cytomegalovirus.

Remarks on this clone: There is no known antigen for this receptor. The sample holds no much larger clone one base away, and base qualities are not on file.

Libraries were constructed by the immunoSEQ multiplex PCR assay. Processing in the source paper ran as follows. A statistical classification framework was built for diagnosing cytomegalovirus status from the catalog of TCR beta chain sequences. TCRdb obtained this table from immuneACCESS and retained in-frame rearrangements with V and J assigned. These tables miss some clones; where compared with another copy, unresolved V genes account for less than half of the shortfall, and the remainder is unexplained. The V and J calls and clone size come from that table; D and trimming were worked out from the DNA. Within this sample are roughly 140,000 clones, with about 88% of them counted one time only. The ten top clones hold just over 8.5% of the sample. The donors belonged to the validation cohort of over a hundred subjects, which was separate from the approximately 700-subject first cohort. The CDR3 runs 12 amino acids, cysteine and phenylalanine included. The only DNA kept is the CDR3, 36 bases in frame from the first base. V is reduced by 8 bases and J by 7 bases, leaving a spacing of 17 bases between them. Taken from the germline V gene (reference sequence), the CDR1 and CDR2 loops are GTSNPN and SVGIG.

The chain joins TRBV30 to TRBJ1-2; TRBD1 is perhaps the D gene, given 5 matching bases. The TCR comes from a man between 18 and 29 years old in good health and CMV-seropositive. Input material: PBMCs. DNA sequence: TGTGCCATACTACAGGTCCTTCCTGGCTACACCTTC. Its translation reads: CAILQVLPGYTF.